This TCR beta chain was sequenced during a study of PD-1 blockade in classical Hodgkin lymphoma. Here immunoSEQ multiplex PCR was the method, and the copy in TCRdb shows in-frame clones only, minus some. Here the sample spans about 39,000 clones, almost 70% being singletons. Relapses following autologous stem cell transplantation were seen in all patients, with brentuximab vedotin exposure varying. Trimming took 3 bases from V and 0 from J, leaving 12 bases between them. In germline, CDR1 is SGHRS, CDR2 YFSETQ. The CDR3 loop spans 15 amino acids. The V gene is TRBV5-1, the J gene TRBJ1-2; tentatively, D is TRBD1 (6 bases). The clonotype was recovered from a human donor with classical Hodgkin lymphoma. This specimen consisted of peripheral blood mononuclear cells (PBMCs), obtained before the second cycle of nivolumab. This chain's CDR3 is CASSSGQTPNYGYTF. DNA of the CDR3: TGCGCCAGCAGCTCTGGACAGACACCTAACTATGGCTACACCTTC.